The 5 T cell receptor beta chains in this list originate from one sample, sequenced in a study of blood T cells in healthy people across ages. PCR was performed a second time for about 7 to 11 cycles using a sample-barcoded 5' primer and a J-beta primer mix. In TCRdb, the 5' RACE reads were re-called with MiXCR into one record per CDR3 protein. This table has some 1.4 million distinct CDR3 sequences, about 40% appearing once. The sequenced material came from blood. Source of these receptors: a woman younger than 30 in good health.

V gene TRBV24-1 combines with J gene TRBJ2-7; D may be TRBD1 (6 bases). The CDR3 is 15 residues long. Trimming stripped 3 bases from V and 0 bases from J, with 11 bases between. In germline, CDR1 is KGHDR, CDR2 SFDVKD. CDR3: CATSDNRDTSYEQYF. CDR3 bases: TGTGCCACCAGTGATAATAGGGACACCTCCTACGAGCAGTACTTC.

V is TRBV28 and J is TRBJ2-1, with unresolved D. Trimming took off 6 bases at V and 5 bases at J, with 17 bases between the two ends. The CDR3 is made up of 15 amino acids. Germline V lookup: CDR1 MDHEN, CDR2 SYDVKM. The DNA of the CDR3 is TGTGCCAGCAGGAGAGACTCCTCCCGGGACAATGAGCAGTTCTTC. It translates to CASRRDSSRDNEQFF.

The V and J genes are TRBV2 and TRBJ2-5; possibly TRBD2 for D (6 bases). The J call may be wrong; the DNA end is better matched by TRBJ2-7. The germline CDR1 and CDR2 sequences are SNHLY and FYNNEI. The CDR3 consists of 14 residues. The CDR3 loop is CASTRLGIAYEQYF. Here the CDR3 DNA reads TGTGCCAGCACTCGACTAGGGATCGCCTACGAGCAGTACTTC.

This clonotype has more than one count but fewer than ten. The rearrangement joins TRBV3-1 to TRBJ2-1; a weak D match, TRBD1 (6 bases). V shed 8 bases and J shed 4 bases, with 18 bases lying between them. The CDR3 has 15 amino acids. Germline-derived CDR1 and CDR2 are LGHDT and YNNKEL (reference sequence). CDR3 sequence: CASARRDTDYNEQFF. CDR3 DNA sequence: TGTGCCAGCGCCCGCCGGGACACCGATTACAATGAGCAGTTCTTC.

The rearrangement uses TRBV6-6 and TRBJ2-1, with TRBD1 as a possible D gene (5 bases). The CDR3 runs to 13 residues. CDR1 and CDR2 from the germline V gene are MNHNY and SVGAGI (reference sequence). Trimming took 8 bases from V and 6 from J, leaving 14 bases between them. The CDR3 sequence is CASQGVGGNEQFF. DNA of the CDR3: TGTGCCAGCCAGGGCGTCGGCGGCAATGAGCAGTTCTTC.